The clone carrying this TCR beta chain appeared many times. The source of the sample is a study of T-cell reconstitution after alpha-beta-depleted transplantation in children. A library of TCRbeta sequences, prepared with unique molecular identifiers, was generated. A single record per CDR3 protein comes from TCRdb applying MiXCR to the PCR reads. The table shows 200,000 to 250,000 distinct CDR3 sequences, with roughly 7.7% occurring only once. Trimming removed 6 bases at V and 5 bases at J, with 13 bases between. The CDR3 has 13 amino acids. Germline lookup yields CDR1 LNHNV and CDR2 YYDKDF (reference sequence).

This clonotype originated in a male patient younger than 18 who had a stem cell transplant for acute lymphoblastic leukemia, so the T cells may come from the graft donor. The chain has TRBV15 and TRBJ2-5; possibly TRBD2 for D (6 bases). This sample comprised PBMCs, mostly from graft donor cells, obtained 180 days after TCRalphabeta/CD19-depleted stem cell transplant. CDR3 amino acids: CATRLEEGETQYF. For the CDR3, the DNA is TGTGCCACCAGACTTGAGGAGGGCGAGACCCAGTACTTC.